The 24 T cell receptor beta chains presented below share a single source sample, sequenced in a study of identical twins. TCRdb recomputed calls from the 5' RACE reads with MiXCR, one row per CDR3 protein. Of around 960,000 distinct CDR3 sequences in the sample, about 12% were seen once. The same sample was also used in a study of yellow fever vaccine responses in identical twins.

Sequenced: PBMCs. The receptors derive from a woman between 18 and 29 years old in good health.

This clonotype appeared a few times. The genes are TRBV11-2 and TRBJ2-1, with a possible D match to TRBD2 (6 bases). There are 15 residues in the CDR3. Trimming pared 5 bases from V and 6 bases from J, leaving 17 bases between. Germline V gene data show CDR1 as SGHAT and CDR2 as FQNNGV. The CDR3 sequence: CASSPRRASVNEQFF. CDR3 nucleotides: TGTGCCAGCAGCCCCCGGCGGGCTAGCGTCAATGAGCAGTTCTTC.

In this sample, this clonotype turned up a few times. V is TRBV14 and J is TRBJ2-3; 8 bases agree with TRBD2. This CDR3 has 16 amino acids. Trimming cost V 0 bases and J 3 bases; bases outside gene matches: 5. In germline, CDR1 is SGHDN, CDR2 FVKESK. The CDR3 DNA reads as TGTGCCAGCAGCCAAGATCTCGGGAGGGGTACAGATACGCAGTATTTT. It is translated as CASSQDLGRGTDTQYF.

Here the CDR3 reads CSARVVRTSGYNEQFF. The CDR3 coding sequence is TGCAGTGCTAGAGTCGTGAGGACTAGCGGATACAATGAGCAGTTCTTC. The chain uses TRBV20-1 and TRBJ2-1, with 10 bases aligning to TRBD2. Germline V gene sequence: CDR1 DFQATT, CDR2 SNEGSKA (reference sequence). J lost 4 bases, V lost 1 base, and 7 bases had no gene match. This CDR3 spans 16 amino acids.

The rearrangement links TRBV7-8 to TRBJ2-7, with D perhaps TRBD1 or TRBD2 (6 bases each). Trimming took 7 bases from V and 2 from J, leaving 15 bases between them. CDR3 length equals 14 residues. Germline lookup yields CDR1 SGHVS and CDR2 FQNEAQ. The CDR3 region has the DNA TGTGCCAGCACCTCTCGGGGGCAAACCTACGAGCAGTACTTC. This gives the protein CASTSRGQTYEQYF.

This clonotype was detected many times. The CDR3 spells CSAGGLAGQETQYF. The CDR3 DNA reads as TGCAGTGCTGGGGGCCTAGCGGGGCAAGAGACCCAGTACTTC. V usage is TRBV20-1 and J usage is TRBJ2-5, with TRBD2 matching over 9 bases. This CDR3 region has 14 residues. Germline loops: CDR1 DFQATT, CDR2 SNEGSKA (reference sequence). J lost 2 bases, V lost 5 bases, and 6 bases had no gene match.

The V gene is TRBV27, the J gene TRBJ2-3, with TRBD2 matching over 12 bases. CDR3 length equals 16 residues. Looked up from germline, CDR1 is MNHEY and CDR2 is SMNVEV (reference sequence). J lost 3 bases, V lost 4 bases, and 5 bases had no gene match. In DNA, the CDR3 is TGTGCCAGCAGTTCAATGACTAGCGGGAGAACAGATACGCAGTATTTT. It yields the protein CASSSMTSGRTDTQYF.

This clonotype turned up a few times. This chain uses TRBV20-1 with TRBJ1-2; 7 positions agree with TRBD1. Germline lookup yields CDR1 DFQATT and CDR2 SNEGSKA (reference sequence). Trimming cost V 2 bases and J 0 bases; bases outside gene matches: 6. This CDR3 has 15 residues. CDR3 sequence (DNA): TGCAGTGCTAGACTACAGGGGCTCCCTAACTATGGCTACACCTTC. This encodes CSARLQGLPNYGYTF.

The gene calls are TRBV6-2 or TRBV6-3 and TRBJ2-5, with D perhaps assigned TRBD1 or TRBD2 (6 bases each). Germline lookup yields CDR1 MNHEY and CDR2 SVGEGT. Trimming cost V 0 bases and J 2 bases, with 13 bases left between them. This CDR3 has 16 amino acids. CDR3 sequence (DNA): TGTGCCAGCAGTTACTCGCTAGGGGGGAAACAAGAGACCCAGTACTTC. Translation gives CASSYSLGGKQETQYF.

The sample holds a few counts of this clonotype. J is TRBJ1-2 and V is TRBV12-3 or TRBV12-4, with TRBD1 matching 7 bases. This CDR3 contains 13 residues. V dropped 3 bases and J dropped 6; count of bases not matched to a gene: 4. The CDR3 here is CASSFWQGDGYTF. The CDR3 DNA reads TGTGCCAGCAGTTTCTGGCAGGGGGATGGCTACACCTTC.

This clonotype was detected only a few times. The chain employs TRBV2 and TRBJ2-3; D not certain. The CDR3 length is 11 residues. Trimming removed 4 bases from V and 8 bases from J, with 7 bases in between. CDR1 is SNHLY and CDR2 is FYNNEI in the germline V gene. CDR3 amino acids: CASSGPPTQYF. Here the CDR3 DNA reads TGTGCCAGCAGTGGGCCGCCTACGCAGTATTTT.

The chain carries TRBV5-1 and TRBJ2-1; D not resolved. Trimming took 0 bases from V and 8 from J, leaving 9 bases between them. This CDR3 region has 13 residues. CDR1 is SGHRS and CDR2 is YFSETQ in the germline V gene. Here the CDR3 reads CASSLEAVDEQFF. The CDR3 DNA follows: TGCGCCAGCAGCTTGGAAGCAGTCGATGAGCAGTTCTTC.

The chain couples TRBV28 to TRBJ2-7; D ambiguous. This CDR3 has 12 amino acids. V was pared by 2 bases and J by 0 bases, with 2 bases between. The germline V gene has CDR1 MDHEN and CDR2 SYDVKM. The CDR3 bases are TGTGCCAGCAGTTTAGACTCCTACGAGCAGTACGTC. Protein sequence: CASSLDSYEQYV.

There are a few counts of this clonotype. The V gene is TRBV11-2, the J gene TRBJ2-1; D gene ambiguous. From germline, CDR1 is SGHAT and CDR2 FQNNGV. V lost 6 bases and J lost 8, with 5 bases in between. The CDR3 spans 10 residues. The chain's CDR3 is CASSWDEQFF. CDR3 in DNA: TGTGCCAGCAGTTGGGATGAGCAGTTCTTC.

This chain connects TRBV10-3 to TRBJ2-7, with TRBD2 identical over 11 bases. Germline lookup yields CDR1 ENHRY and CDR2 SYGVKD. The length of the CDR3 is 15 residues. The V gene end was trimmed by 5 bases and the J gene end by 0 bases; junction bases not matched to a gene: 3. The chain's CDR3 is CAISQGLAASYEQYF. CDR3 nucleotide sequence: TGTGCCATCAGTCAGGGACTAGCGGCCTCCTACGAGCAGTACTTC.

Only a few counts were recorded for this clonotype. This sequence joins TRBV11-2 and TRBJ2-1, with 16 bases that match TRBD2. The CDR3 sequence is 21 residues long. Trimming at V came to 5 bases and at J to 5 bases, leaving 18 bases not matched to a gene. Germline lookup yields CDR1 SGHAT and CDR2 FQNNGV. CDR3 bases: TGTGCCAGCAGCCTACGGGTCCCGGGACTAGCGGGAGGGCCGTCTCACAATGAGCAGTTCTTC. Its protein is CASSLRVPGLAGGPSHNEQFF.

The CDR3 reads CSATSGTENTEAFF. In nucleotides, the CDR3 is TGCAGTGCTACAAGCGGGACGGAGAACACTGAAGCTTTCTTT. The chain recombines TRBV20-1 with TRBJ1-1; a weak D match, TRBD1 (5 bases). Germline V gene sequence: CDR1 DFQATT, CDR2 SNEGSKA (reference sequence). The CDR3 runs 14 residues. V shed 4 bases and J shed 1 base, with 13 bases lying between them.

V usage is TRBV11-2 and J usage is TRBJ2-1; 15 bases line up with TRBD2. Germline V CDR1 and CDR2: SGHAT, FQNNGV. The CDR3 loop spans 18 amino acids. Trimming at V came to 3 bases and at J to 3 bases, leaving 6 bases not matched to a gene. For the CDR3, the DNA is TGTGCCAGCAGCTTGGGACTAGCGGGAGGCCCGGACTACAATGAGCAGTTCTTC. It is translated as CASSLGLAGGPDYNEQFF.

CDR3 coding DNA: TGTGCCAGCAGCGTAGGGGTCGAGCAGTACTTC. It encodes CASSVGVEQYF. The V and J genes are TRBV9 and TRBJ2-7; no reliable D call. The CDR3 extends over 11 amino acids. Germline V gives CDR1 SGDLS, CDR2 YYNGEE. V shed 0 bases and J shed 6 bases, with 4 bases lying between them.

The V call is TRBV7-8, the J call TRBJ2-1; D may be TRBD2 (6 bases). Germline loops: CDR1 SGHVS, CDR2 FQNEAQ. V gave up 8 bases and J gave up 7 bases, with 9 bases separating them. The CDR3 contains 11 residues. CDR3 nucleotides: TGTGCCAGCCCCGGGGGTAATGAGCAGTTCTTC. This codes for CASPGGNEQFF.

CDR3 amino acids: CASSTGTGYEKLFF. The CDR3 DNA reads TGCGCCAGCAGCACCGGGACAGGGTATGAAAAACTGTTTTTT. The chain couples TRBV5-1 to TRBJ1-4, with 9 nucleotides matching TRBD1. In germline, CDR1 is SGHRS, CDR2 YFSETQ. The CDR3 sequence is 14 residues long. V lost 4 bases, J lost 6 bases, and 4 bases stayed unmatched.

This clonotype has only a few counts. The chain links TRBV6-1 to TRBJ2-3, with D maybe TRBD2 (5 bases). The CDR3 runs 13 residues. Germline CDR1 reads MNHNS; CDR2 reads SASEGT. The V end was cut by 7 bases, the J end by 0 bases, with 8 bases between. The CDR3 region has the DNA TGTGCCAGCAAACTAGATAGCACAGATACGCAGTATTTT. Its protein product is CASKLDSTDTQYF.

V gene TRBV5-5 combines with J gene TRBJ2-3, with 7 bases lining up with TRBD1. Trimming at V came to 4 bases and at J to 2 bases, leaving 13 bases not matched to a gene. Germline V gene data show CDR1 as SGHKS and CDR2 as YYEKEE (reference sequence). This CDR3 comprises 17 residues. CDR3: CASSPPRTGGFTDTQYF. Here the CDR3 DNA reads TGTGCCAGCAGCCCTCCCAGGACAGGAGGATTCACAGATACGCAGTATTTT. The full variable domain, its missing parts supplied by reference TRBV5-5 and TRBJ2-3, is DAGVTQSPTHLIKTRGQQVTLRCSPISGHKSVSWYQQVLGQGPQFIFQYYEKEERGRGNFPDRFSARQFPNYSSELNVNALLLGDSALYLCASSPPRTGGFTDTQYFGPGTRLTVL.

In this sample, this clonotype turned up a few times. This sequence joins TRBV2 and TRBJ2-1, with 13 bases aligning to TRBD2. V gave up 7 bases and J gave up 7 bases; unmatched junction bases: 7. The CDR3 has 15 residues. Germline V gene lookup returns CDR1 SNHLY and CDR2 FYNNEI. CDR3 amino acids: CASKPGLAGWNEQFF. CDR3 coding DNA: TGTGCCAGCAAACCGGGACTAGCGGGGTGGAATGAGCAGTTCTTC.

This clonotype appeared a few times. CDR3 loop: CASRSSPTGELFF. The CDR3 nucleotides read TGTGCCAGCAGGAGTAGCCCCACCGGGGAGCTGTTTTTT. The V and J genes are TRBV9 and TRBJ2-2, with D unclear. Trimming stripped 5 bases from V and 4 bases from J, with 9 bases between. This CDR3 has 13 residues. CDR1 is SGDLS and CDR2 is YYNGEE in the germline V gene. The entire variable domain, with the rest obtained from reference TRBV9 and TRBJ2-2, is as follows: DSGVTQTPKHLITATGQRVTLRCSPRSGDLSVYWYQQSLDQGLQFLIQYYNGEERAKGNILERFSAQQFPDLHSELNLSSLELGDSALYFCASRSSPTGELFFGEGSRLTVL.